This T cell receptor (beta chain) stems from a study of beta chain features in type 1 diabetes. V gave up 4 bases and J gave up 1 base, with 15 bases separating them. In germline, CDR1 is SGHRS, CDR2 YFSETQ. CDR3 length: 15 amino acids. Sorting of CD4+ naive, central memory, regulatory and stem cell-like memory cells was performed via CD45RO/CCR7/CD25/CD127/CD95/CD27. Regarding the study as a whole: A pattern of fewer insertions and more deletions at VDJ junctions was seen in type 1 diabetes patients. Naive, central memory and Treg TCRB repertoires appeared more alike in patients than in healthy donors.

With respect to this clone: Its antigen is not known.

Reverse transcription of all isolated RNA meant that expressed TCRB transcripts were sequenced. Sequenced naive, central memory and regulatory T cell samples produced an average of roughly 3.6 million reads. TCRdb's copy holds only in-frame clones and misses some; the assay was immunoSEQ multiplex PCR. The data contain roughly 610,000 clones, 15% to 17% of them seen just once; the ten biggest clones take up around 0.1%. The sequenced sample was naive CD4+ T cells from blood. The chain joins TRBV5-1 to TRBJ2-7; D perhaps matches TRBD2 (6 bases). The clonotype comes from a man younger than 35 in good health. The CDR3 nucleotides are TGCGCCAGCAGCGGACGGGGACTGAGTTCCTACGAGCAGTACTTC. Its translation: CASSGRGLSSYEQYF.